These 25 T cell receptor beta chains originate from one sample sequenced in a study of post-analysis software for immune sequencing data. The study, taken as a whole, reports: Patients used about 5 TRBV segments, including TRBV5-6, TRBV5-1 and TRBV20-1, more often than controls.

No antigen has been assigned to these receptors. Each TCR beta cDNA library carried unique molecular identifiers. TCRdb re-called the PCR reads with MiXCR, one entry per CDR3 protein. The sample has around 710,000 distinct CDR3 sequences; around 46% are singletons. Sequenced input: blood. These TCRs come from a girl aged 5 to 17 with multiple sclerosis.

The rearrangement links TRBV6-6 to TRBJ2-3, with 7 nucleotides matching TRBD2. The junction had 9 bases not matched to a gene; V was cut back by 6 bases and J by 0 bases. Germline V gene data show CDR1 as MNHNY and CDR2 as SVGAGI (reference sequence). This CDR3 has 16 amino acids. This chain's CDR3 is CASSLQASGSTDTQYF. The CDR3 nucleotides are TGTGCCAGCAGCTTACAGGCTAGCGGTAGCACAGATACGCAGTATTTT.

The chain combines TRBV4-3 with TRBJ1-1; no clear D. Germline V lookup: CDR1 LGHNA, CDR2 YSLEER. The CDR3 is made up of 14 amino acids. Trimming took off 1 base at V and 4 bases at J, with 10 bases between the two ends. The CDR3 DNA is TGCGCCAGCAGCCAAGGGGTCGGGAGCACTGAAGCTTTCTTT. Amino acids: CASSQGVGSTEAFF.

J is TRBJ2-7 and V is TRBV10-3, with 12 bases aligning to TRBD2. The CDR3 runs 16 residues. J was trimmed by 5 bases and V by 2 bases; bases with no gene match: 7. The germline V gene has CDR1 ENHRY and CDR2 SYGVKD. This CDR3 is CAISEATSGRSHEQYF. In DNA, the CDR3 is TGTGCCATCAGTGAGGCTACTAGCGGGAGGTCCCACGAGCAGTACTTC.

In its sample, this clonotype was seen a few times. The chain uses TRBV20-1 and TRBJ2-3; a weak D match, TRBD2 (6 bases). Trimming took 3 bases from V and 6 from J, leaving 16 bases between them. Germline CDR1 DFQATT, CDR2 SNEGSKA (reference sequence). This CDR3 has 14 amino acids. CDR3: CSASNPTSSDTQYF. As DNA, the CDR3 is TGCAGTGCTAGCAACCCAACTAGCAGCGATACGCAGTATTTT.

This clonotype has only a few counts. The chain has TRBV5-5 and TRBJ2-7; 12 bases line up with TRBD1. Germline loops: CDR1 SGHKS, CDR2 YYEKEE (reference sequence). CDR3 size: 16 residues. Trimming removed 4 bases from V and 4 bases from J; junction bases left unmatched: 9. The CDR3 region is CASSPSPGQGAYEQYF. The CDR3 coding sequence is TGTGCCAGCAGCCCCTCACCGGGACAGGGGGCGTACGAGCAGTACTTC.

This clonotype appeared many times. The chain employs TRBV7-3 and TRBJ2-1, with a tentative D call TRBD2 (6 bases). This CDR3 is 17 amino acids long. The V end lost 5 bases, the J end lost 4 bases, and 21 bases lay between the germline ends. Per germline, CDR1 SGHTA and CDR2 FQGTGA. CDR3 sequence (DNA): TGTGCCAGCAGCGCCCCCGAGCGGAGGGTCCCTTACAATGAGCAGTTCTTC. Protein sequence: CASSAPERRVPYNEQFF. The full variable domain, with the rest looked up from reference TRBV7-3 and TRBJ2-1, is GAGVSQTPSNKVTEKGKYVELRCDPISGHTALYWYRQSLGQGPEFLIYFQGTGAADDSGLPNDRFFAVRPEGSVSTLKIQRTERGDSAVYLCASSAPERRVPYNEQFFGPGTRLTVL.

This clonotype was counted a single time. V usage is TRBV13 and J usage is TRBJ2-7; D ambiguous. Germline V gene lookup returns CDR1 PRHDT and CDR2 FYEKMQ (reference sequence). The CDR3 sequence is 15 residues long. V shed 1 base and J shed 3 bases, with 13 bases lying between them. CDR3 amino acids: CASSLVVGANYEQYF. Here the CDR3 DNA reads TGTGCCAGCAGCTTAGTTGTGGGTGCCAACTACGAGCAGTACTTC. Looking up the rest from reference TRBV13 and TRBJ2-7 gives the full variable domain: AAGVIQSPRHLIKEKRETATLKCYPIPRHDTVYWYQQGPGQDPQFLISFYEKMQSDKGSIPDRFSAQQFSDYHSELNMSSLELGDSALYFCASSLVVGANYEQYFGPGTRLTVT.

As regards this clonotype: A much larger clone lies one base from this, so it may be a read error. Here the CDR3 DNA reads TGCGCCAGCAGCCAGGGACCACAAGTGACCCAGTACTTC. This encodes CASSQGPQVTQYF. The V gene is TRBV4-1, the J gene TRBJ2-5; tentatively, D is TRBD1 or TRBD2 (5 bases each). CDR3 length: 13 residues. Germline CDR1 MGHRA, CDR2 YSYEKL.

This clonotype was picked up one time. One junction end disagrees with the germline gene, perhaps due to a read error. The V call is TRBV3-1, the J call TRBJ1-2; D is uncertain. Germline-derived CDR1 and CDR2 are LGHDT and YNNKEL (reference sequence). CDR3 length equals 14 residues. This CDR3 is CASSSPGWNYDYTF. CDR3 DNA: TGTGCCAGCAGCTCGCCAGGCTGGAACTATGACTACACCTTC. The complete variable domain, with remaining parts taken from reference TRBV3-1 and TRBJ1-2, reads DTAVSQTPKYLVTQMGNDKSIKCEQNLGHDTMYWYKQDSKKFLKIMFSYNNKELIINETVPNRFSPKSPDKAHLNLHINSLELGDSAVYFCASSSPGWNYDYTFGSGTRLTVV.

V usage is TRBV29-1 and J usage is TRBJ1-5; D remains ambiguous. Trimming pared 4 bases from V and 2 bases from J, leaving 12 bases between. Germline loops: CDR1 SQVTM, CDR2 ANQGSEA. CDR3 length: 14 residues. The CDR3 is CSVGTGFGNQPQHF. CDR3 DNA: TGCAGCGTTGGAACCGGGTTCGGCAATCAGCCCCAGCATTTT.

The chain joins TRBV20-1 to TRBJ2-3; 10 bases match TRBD2. This CDR3 has 17 residues. The germline V gene has CDR1 DFQATT and CDR2 SNEGSKA (reference sequence). Trimming removed 6 bases from V and 5 bases from J; junction bases left unmatched: 17. CDR3 sequence (DNA): TGCAGTGCCACGGAGATTAGCGGGAGGTATGGGAGAGATACGCAGTATTTT. Translated: CSATEISGRYGRDTQYF.

This clonotype was counted between two and nine times. V is TRBV28 and J is TRBJ2-5; 9 bases map to TRBD1. The assigned J gene may be wrong: the sequence end matches TRBJ2-7 better. Germline lookup yields CDR1 MDHEN and CDR2 SYDVKM. There are 15 residues in the CDR3. The CDR3, as DNA: TGTGCCAGCAGTATGCCAAAGGGACAGGGTTCCGAGCAGTACTTC. Protein sequence: CASSMPKGQGSEQYF.

This clonotype was observed a single time. The chain joins TRBV6-2 or TRBV6-3 to TRBJ2-2; 8 bases line up with TRBD1. V lost 10 bases to trimming and J lost 8 bases; unmatched junction nucleotides: 9. The CDR3 sequence is 13 residues long. Germline CDR1 is MNHEY and CDR2 is SVGEGT. As DNA, the CDR3 is TGTGCCATCAAGGGGACAGGAGGTGGGGAGCTGTTTTTT. It encodes CAIKGTGGGELFF.

The rearrangement joins TRBV20-1 to TRBJ2-7; TRBD1 is a possible D gene (7 bases). V lost 3 bases and J lost 3, with 12 bases in between. The CDR3 spans 13 residues. From germline, CDR1 is DFQATT and CDR2 SNEGSKA (reference sequence). CDR3 sequence reads: CSASGQGGYEQYF. The CDR3 DNA follows: TGCAGTGCTAGCGGGCAGGGGGGCTACGAGCAGTACTTC.

This chain connects TRBV20-1 to TRBJ2-3; D is uncertain. The germline V and J ends were trimmed by 3 bases and 0 bases, with 7 bases remaining between them. CDR1 and CDR2 from the germline V gene are DFQATT and SNEGSKA (reference sequence). This CDR3 comprises 13 residues. CDR3 sequence (DNA): TGCAGTGCTAGTAGGCAGAGCACAGATACGCAGTATTTT. It encodes CSASRQSTDTQYF.

CDR3 sequence: CASSQGTDSTDTQYF. The CDR3, as DNA: TGTGCCAGCAGCCAAGGGACGGACTCCACAGATACGCAGTATTTT. The chain combines TRBV3-1 with TRBJ2-3; TRBD2 might be the D (5 bases). The ends were cut back, 1 base at V and 2 bases at J, with 10 bases in the middle. Germline V gene data show CDR1 as LGHDT and CDR2 as YNNKEL (reference sequence). The CDR3 loop spans 15 amino acids.

The chain joins TRBV5-5 to TRBJ2-7; 7 bases line up with TRBD1. This CDR3 comprises 15 residues. V gave up 3 bases and J gave up 0 bases; unmatched junction bases: 6. Germline values: CDR1 SGHKS, CDR2 YYEKEE (reference sequence). As DNA, the CDR3 is TGTGCCAGCAGCTCGGACAGGCCTCTCTCCTACGAGCAGTACTTC. Translation gives CASSSDRPLSYEQYF.

This clonotype was seen once. The genes are TRBV20-1 and TRBJ2-5; 10 nucleotides align to TRBD1. The J segment lost 3 bases and the V segment lost 4 bases, leaving 5 bases of the junction unmatched. The CDR3 sequence is 14 residues long. Looked up from germline, CDR1 is DFQATT and CDR2 is SNEGSKA (reference sequence). CDR3 protein: CSAIRTGGKETQYF. The CDR3 coding sequence is TGCAGTGCTATTCGGACAGGGGGAAAAGAGACCCAGTACTTC.

This chain joins TRBV2 and TRBJ2-5, with 7 bases matching TRBD1. The J call could be wrong; TRBJ2-7 is a better fit for the DNA end. The CDR3 is 13 residues long. CDR1 SNHLY and CDR2 FYNNEI come from the germline V gene. In DNA, the CDR3 is TGTGCCAGCGAAGGGGACAGCGTACCCGAGCAGTACTTC. Translation: CASEGDSVPEQYF.

For this clonotype: The conserved closing phenylalanine or tryptophan is absent in this CDR3, likely reflecting a read error. J is TRBJ1-2 and V is TRBV3-1; perhaps TRBD1 as D (6 bases). Germline-derived CDR1 and CDR2 are LGHDT and YNNKEL (reference sequence). This CDR3 is built from 16 residues. The V end was cut by 3 bases, the J end by 4 bases, with 18 bases between. CDR3 region: CASSQFAGGAGYGYTV. As DNA, the CDR3 is TGTGCCAGCAGCCAGTTTGCGGGGGGCGCTGGCTATGGCTACACCGTC.

The sample holds a few counts of this clonotype. The chain is built from TRBV7-6 and TRBJ2-7; 13 bases are a match to TRBD2. This CDR3 contains 17 residues. J gave up 5 bases and V 5 bases, and 12 bases lay outside the gene matches. From germline, CDR1 is SGHVS and CDR2 FNYEAQ. Here the CDR3 reads CASSPGLAGEVWHEQYF. CDR3 coding DNA: TGTGCCAGCAGCCCAGGACTAGCGGGAGAGGTATGGCACGAGCAGTACTTC.

Points on this clonotype: This could be a read error, since a much larger clone is one nucleotide away. The rearrangement joins TRBV9 to TRBJ2-4; 9 bases align to TRBD2. The CDR3 sequence is 15 residues long. The J segment lost 8 bases and the V segment lost 2 bases, leaving 8 bases of the junction unmatched. Germline CDR1 is SGDLS and CDR2 is YYNGEE. CDR3 bases: TGTGCCAGCAGCGTCCTCGGACTAGCGTGGGACATTCAGTACTTC. It translates to CASSVLGLAWDIQYF.

This chain links TRBV3-1 with TRBJ2-4, with 7 bases lining up with TRBD2. The DNA end is more similar to TRBJ2-7, so the J call may be wrong. This CDR3 is built from 16 residues. Germline values: CDR1 LGHDT, CDR2 YNNKEL (reference sequence). CDR3 residues: CASSQVGGSTSYEQYF. The DNA for the CDR3 is TGTGCCAGCAGCCAAGTAGGCGGGAGCACCTCCTACGAGCAGTACTTC.

In its sample, this clonotype was seen a few times. The chain uses TRBV5-5 and TRBJ2-7, with TRBD1 as a possible D gene (5 bases). The CDR3 totals 14 residues. The germline CDR1 and CDR2 sequences are SGHKS and YYEKEE (reference sequence). V lost 4 bases, J lost 5 bases, and 16 bases lay in between. In nucleotides, the CDR3 is TGTGCCAGCAGCCCCCCGGACACTGTGGACGAGCAGTACTTC. It encodes CASSPPDTVDEQYF. Combining the CDR3 with reference TRBV5-5 and TRBJ2-7 gives the whole variable domain DAGVTQSPTHLIKTRGQQVTLRCSPISGHKSVSWYQQVLGQGPQFIFQYYEKEERGRGNFPDRFSARQFPNYSSELNVNALLLGDSALYLCASSPPDTVDEQYFGPGTRLTVT.

J is TRBJ2-1 and V is TRBV4-1; TRBD2 might be the D (5 bases). Trimming pared 0 bases from V and 4 bases from J, leaving 16 bases between. Germline CDR1 and CDR2: MGHRA and YSYEKL. The CDR3 contains 17 residues. The CDR3, as DNA: TGCGCCAGCAGCCAAGATTACGGGGAGATGGGATACAATGAGCAGTTCTTC. This codes for CASSQDYGEMGYNEQFF.